The source of this T cell receptor beta chain is a study of blood T cell repertoires in COVID-19. Across the whole study: COVID-19 samples collected from the United States, Italy and Spain covered acute and convalescent phases. T cells, B-cell-depleted T cells, or PBMCs supplied cDNA or gDNA.

This clone came up once. Original methodology: Nucleated cell counts were estimated from reference gene primer amplification. Only in-frame clones appear in the TCRdb table, and some are missing; sequencing was by immunoSEQ multiplex PCR. Clone size and V and J calls were adopted from that table, with D and trimming inferred from the DNA. The data hold 100,000 to 150,000 clones, with approximately 80% observed a single time. The sequenced sample was peripheral blood. This TCR came from a man between 60 and 70 years old with acute or convalescent COVID-19.

The CDR3 reads CASTPGQGPNEQFF. CDR3 DNA: TGCGCCAGCACCCCGGGACAGGGGCCCAATGAGCAGTTCTTC. This chain joins TRBV10-1 and TRBJ2-1; TRBD1 agrees at 10 bases. Germline-derived CDR1 and CDR2 are WNHNN and SYGVQD (reference sequence). The CDR3 has 14 amino acids. V was clipped by 7 bases and J by 6 bases; unmatched bases: 6.